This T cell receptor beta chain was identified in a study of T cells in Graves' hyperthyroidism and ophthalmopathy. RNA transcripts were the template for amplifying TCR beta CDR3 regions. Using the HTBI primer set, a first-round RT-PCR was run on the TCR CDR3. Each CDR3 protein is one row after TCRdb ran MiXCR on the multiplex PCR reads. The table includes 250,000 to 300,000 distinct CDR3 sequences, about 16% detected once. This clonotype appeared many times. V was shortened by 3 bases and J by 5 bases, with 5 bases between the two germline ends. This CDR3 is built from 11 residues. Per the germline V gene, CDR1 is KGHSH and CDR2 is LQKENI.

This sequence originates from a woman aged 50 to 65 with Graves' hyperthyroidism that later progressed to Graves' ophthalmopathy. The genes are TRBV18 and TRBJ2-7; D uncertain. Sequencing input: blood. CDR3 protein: CASSPHDEQYF. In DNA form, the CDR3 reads TGTGCCAGCTCACCGCATGACGAGCAGTACTTC.